Presented here are 20 T cell receptor beta chains from one specimen sequenced in a study of CD8+ T cells in alopecia areata. RNA was isolated and reverse transcribed to cDNA, the sequencing template. Repertoires were generated with immunoSEQ multiplex PCR, while TCRdb's copy carries only in-frame clones and drops some. The data show 200,000 or so clones, roughly 40% seen once. Sample treatment: oral pan-JAK inhibitor, 5-10 mg twice daily. The sample was CD4+ T cells sorted from blood, taken at approximately week 39, from a patient treated with tofacitinib. These receptor sequences come from a human donor with alopecia areata.

By share, this clone ranks as medium-sized. Other nucleotide sequences in the sample specify the same CDR3. This chain connects TRBV28 to TRBJ1-2; D not resolved. This CDR3 region has 15 residues. Germline values: CDR1 MDHEN, CDR2 SYDVKM. V was shortened by 2 bases and J by 1 base, with 11 bases between the two germline ends. The CDR3: CASSLSPRDNYGYTF. The CDR3 nucleotides read TGTGCCAGCAGTTTAAGCCCACGGGATAACTATGGCTACACCTTC.

Concerning this clone itself: Germline and junction disagree at one end, which may indicate a read error. The chain employs TRBV30 and TRBJ2-1, with 7 bases fitting TRBD2. The length of the CDR3 is 12 residues. CDR1 and CDR2 (germline): GTSNPN, SVGIG (reference sequence). CDR3 coding DNA: TGTGCCTGGACTCAAGGGGCTAGCGGTCCTCTCTTC. This codes for CAWTQGASGPLF.

The rearrangement uses TRBV7-2 and TRBJ2-5; D is possibly TRBD1 (7 bases). The CDR3 runs 13 residues. The V gene lost 5 bases and the J gene lost 5 bases, with 12 bases spanning the gap. CDR1 and CDR2 from the germline V gene are SGHTA and FQGNSA. The CDR3 DNA follows: TGTGCCAGCAGCCCAGGGGGGCCGGAGACCCAGTACTTC. Amino acid sequence: CASSPGGPETQYF.

This clone was counted between two and nine times. The chain couples TRBV4-3 to TRBJ1-1; no clear D. CDR1 is LGHNA and CDR2 is YSLEER in the germline V gene. The CDR3 contains 14 residues. Trimming took off 0 bases at V and 1 base at J, with 6 bases between the two ends. CDR3 amino acids: CASSQDTENTEAFF. Here the CDR3 DNA reads TGCGCCAGCAGCCAAGACACCGAGAACACTGAAGCTTTCTTT.

The rearrangement uses TRBV15 and TRBJ2-1; 9 positions agree with TRBD1. The CDR3 is 18 amino acids. Unmatched junction bases numbered 15, after V lost 5 bases and J lost 4 bases. Germline CDR1 reads LNHNV; CDR2 reads YYDKDF (reference sequence). CDR3 nucleotide sequence: TGTGCCACCAGCGGTTACGGCACCGGGACAGGGATATACAATGAGCAGTTCTTC. Protein sequence: CATSGYGTGTGIYNEQFF.

This clone was recorded at least ten times. The rearrangement links TRBV21-1 to TRBJ2-5. TRBV21-1 is labeled a pseudogene. The CDR3 sequence is 13 residues long. The CDR3 coding sequence is TGTGCCAGCAGCTCCGGGACGGAAGAGACCCAGTACTTC. Translated, it gives CASSSGTEETQYF.

The V call is TRBV27, the J call TRBJ2-7, with 9 bases matching TRBD2. CDR3 length: 18 amino acids. In germline, CDR1 is MNHEY, CDR2 SMNVEV (reference sequence). The V gene end was trimmed by 4 bases and the J gene end by 3 bases; junction bases not matched to a gene: 16. CDR3 protein: CASSSGTQRGLARYEQYF. The DNA for the CDR3 is TGTGCCAGCAGTTCCGGGACTCAGAGGGGACTAGCCCGCTACGAGCAGTACTTC.

The table lists this clone with a few counts. The chain recombines TRBV27 with TRBJ2-3; 9 bases map to TRBD2. CDR1 is MNHEY, CDR2 SMNVEV, per germline (reference sequence). This CDR3 contains 13 residues. The J segment lost 7 bases and the V segment lost 7 bases, leaving 6 bases of the junction unmatched. Here the CDR3 reads CASTRAGGYTQYF. CDR3 sequence (DNA): TGTGCCAGCACAAGAGCGGGGGGATATACGCAGTATTTT.

This rearrangement joins TRBV25-1 to TRBJ1-4, with D possibly being TRBD1 (6 bases). Germline V CDR1 and CDR2: MGHDK, SYGVNS. Trimming took off 1 base at V and 7 bases at J, with 19 bases between the two ends. This CDR3 spans 17 amino acids. CDR3 loop: CASSELGGRPRGEKLFF. CDR3 DNA: TGTGCCAGCAGTGAATTAGGGGGGAGGCCCCGAGGTGAAAAACTGTTTTTT.

The chain employs TRBV2 and TRBJ2-2, with D perhaps matching TRBD1 or TRBD2 (5 bases each). This CDR3 region has 15 residues. Germline-derived CDR1 and CDR2 are SNHLY and FYNNEI. Trimming stripped 4 bases from V and 4 bases from J, with 13 bases between. The DNA of the CDR3 is TGTGCCAGCAGTGGCTTTCGGGGCGGCACCGGGGAGCTGTTTTTT. It specifies CASSGFRGGTGELFF.

This chain connects TRBV29-1 to TRBJ1-1, with TRBD1 matching 9 bases. After removal of 6 bases from V and 4 bases from J, the junction contained 6 bases not matched to a gene. CDR1 SQVTM and CDR2 ANQGSEA come from the germline V gene. The CDR3 runs 13 residues. The CDR3 is CSVGTGRATEAFF. CDR3 nucleotides: TGCAGCGTAGGGACAGGGAGGGCCACTGAAGCTTTCTTT.

The chain couples TRBV30 to TRBJ2-1; 7 bases line up with TRBD2. The CDR3 consists of 13 residues. J gave up 6 bases and V 4 bases, and 6 bases lay outside the gene matches. The germline V gene has CDR1 GTSNPN and CDR2 SVGIG (reference sequence). The CDR3 sequence: CAWKLGGGNEQFF. CDR3 bases: TGTGCCTGGAAGCTAGGCGGGGGCAATGAGCAGTTCTTC.

This sequence joins TRBV6-5 and TRBJ2-1, with a tentative D call TRBD2 (5 bases). Germline V gives CDR1 MNHEY, CDR2 SVGAGI. This CDR3 is 11 amino acids long. With 6 bases removed from V and 7 bases from J, the gap between germline ends came to 7 bases. This CDR3 is CASSRGNEQFF. The DNA of the CDR3 is TGTGCCAGCAGCAGAGGGAATGAGCAGTTCTTC.

By share, this clone ranks as medium-sized. The chain joins TRBV5-6 to TRBJ2-1; 8 bases map to TRBD2. This CDR3 is 14 amino acids long. The germline V gene encodes CDR1 SGHDT and CDR2 YYEEEE. After removal of 4 bases from V and 2 bases from J, the junction contained 2 bases not matched to a gene. CDR3 in DNA: TGTGCCAGCAGCGGGACTAGGACCTACAATGAGCAGTTCTTC. It yields the protein CASSGTRTYNEQFF.

The chain joins TRBV5-1 to TRBJ2-5; D possibly corresponds to TRBD1 (6 bases). Trimming cost V 1 base and J 5 bases, with 12 bases left between them. The germline V gene has CDR1 SGHRS and CDR2 YFSETQ. The CDR3 covers 14 residues. In nucleotides, the CDR3 is TGCGCCAGCAGCTTGCGCCAACAGGGCGAGACCCAGTACTTC. Translated, it gives CASSLRQQGETQYF.

This chain uses TRBV30 with TRBJ2-6; tentatively, D is TRBD2 (7 bases). CDR1 is GTSNPN and CDR2 is SVGIG in the germline V gene (reference sequence). The CDR3 sequence is 15 residues long. Trimming removed 5 bases at V and 4 bases at J, with 15 bases between. Written as DNA, the CDR3 is TGTGCCTGGTCGAGGGGAGGGACAGGGGCCAACGTCCTGACTTTC. It specifies CAWSRGGTGANVLTF.

This clone was detected a few times. CDR3 coding DNA: TGCAGCGTTGCAAGGAGTAACTATGGCTACACCTTC. Amino acids: CSVARSNYGYTF. The rearrangement uses TRBV29-1 and TRBJ1-2; D unresolved. Germline CDR1 SQVTM, CDR2 ANQGSEA. The CDR3 is made up of 12 amino acids. Trimming shortened V by 4 bases and J by 1 base, and 7 bases separated the two germline ends.

The chain is built from TRBV6-6 and TRBJ2-1; D remains ambiguous. The germline V and J ends were trimmed by 4 bases and 8 bases, with 9 bases remaining between them. This CDR3 is 12 amino acids long. Germline-derived CDR1 and CDR2 are MNHNY and SVGAGI (reference sequence). The CDR3 loop reads CASSSPTDEQFF. CDR3 bases: TGTGCCAGCAGTTCCCCTACGGATGAGCAGTTCTTC.

V gene TRBV11-1 combines with J gene TRBJ2-7; no clear D gene. The CDR3 length is 15 residues. The V end was cut by 2 bases, the J end by 2 bases, with 13 bases between. Germline CDR1 and CDR2: SGHAT and FQDESV (reference sequence). For the CDR3, the DNA is TGTGCCAGCAGCTTACAAGCAGGCTCACCCTACGAGCAGTACTTC. Its translation is CASSLQAGSPYEQYF.

The chain joins TRBV29-1 to TRBJ1-1, with 7 bases fitting TRBD1. Germline lookup yields CDR1 SQVTM and CDR2 ANQGSEA. This CDR3 contains 14 residues. After removal of 7 bases from V and 1 base from J, the junction contained 9 bases not matched to a gene. In DNA form, the CDR3 reads TGCAGCGCCCGAGTTCGACAGGGGAACACTGAAGCTTTCTTT. Translation gives CSARVRQGNTEAFF.